This T cell receptor (beta chain) was captured in a study of blood T cell repertoires in COVID-19. Some clones are missing from TCRdb's copy, which holds only in-frame ones; the method was immunoSEQ multiplex PCR. The data show 240,000 or so clones, with almost 85% seen just once and about 1.9% held by the top ten. The TCR comes from a woman over 75 with acute or convalescent COVID-19. Source material: peripheral blood.

The CDR3 nucleotides read TGTGCAAGTCGCTTAGTCTCTGCTAACTATGGCTACACCTTC. Translating gives CASRLVSANYGYTF. The chain links TRBV12-2 to TRBJ1-2. TRBV12-2 is a known pseudogene. CDR3 length: 14 amino acids.